The 20 T cell receptor beta chains presented below share a single source sample, sequenced in a study of response to subunit inactivated influenza vaccine. TCRdb independently ran MiXCR on the RT-PCR reads; one entry per CDR3 protein. The sample consists of about 570,000 distinct CDR3 sequences, approximately 11% of them appearing once. In addition, the sample was reused for a study of T cells expressing NK-cell markers. That work adds: The authors generated TCR beta cDNA through 5'RACE template switching with UMIs.

Sample: PBMCs from blood, taken on the day of vaccination. These receptors were obtained from a man aged 45-60 years who received an inactivated influenza vaccine.

This clonotype was counted only a few times. The V gene is TRBV28, the J gene TRBJ2-5; 14 bases agree with TRBD2. V lost 6 bases and J lost 1; bases outside the gene matches: 1. The germline V gene encodes CDR1 MDHEN and CDR2 SYDVKM. This CDR3 has 15 residues. This chain's CDR3 is CASRTSGGAQETQYF. CDR3 nucleotide sequence: TGTGCCAGCAGGACTAGCGGGGGGGCCCAAGAGACCCAGTACTTC.

There are a few counts of this clonotype. The junction departs from germline at one end; a sequencing error may be responsible. V is TRBV24-1 and J is TRBJ2-3, with a weak D call TRBD1 (5 bases). The germline gives CDR1 KGHDR, CDR2 SFDVKD. This CDR3 is 16 amino acids long. The CDR3 DNA is TGTGCCACCAGTGACCCGACAGAAGAGAGCACAGATACGCAATATTTT. Translated, it gives CATSDPTEESTDTQYF.

The chain couples TRBV12-3 or TRBV12-4 to TRBJ2-5; no firm D call. V lost 2 bases and J lost 4, with 14 bases in between. The CDR3 has 15 residues. The DNA of the CDR3 is TGTGCCAGCAGTTTACAAGACGTCCGGTCAGAGACCCAGTACTTC. Residues: CASSLQDVRSETQYF.

This clonotype was detected many times. This chain links TRBV20-1 with TRBJ2-3; D is uncertain. From germline, CDR1 is DFQATT and CDR2 SNEGSKA (reference sequence). The V gene lost 2 bases and the J gene lost 5 bases, with 20 bases spanning the gap. The CDR3 sequence is 16 residues long. CDR3 region: CSARIRKKIFGDTQYF. CDR3 bases: TGCAGTGCTAGAATCAGAAAAAAGATATTTGGAGATACGCAGTATTTT.

The chain employs TRBV11-3 and TRBJ2-7; TRBD1 agrees at 10 bases. This CDR3 is 14 amino acids long. Germline CDR1 and CDR2: SGHNT and YENEEA. V lost 1 base, J lost 6 bases, and 3 bases stayed unmatched. The CDR3 protein is CASSLAGQGSEQYF. The CDR3 DNA is TGTGCCAGCAGCTTAGCGGGACAGGGGTCCGAGCAGTACTTC.

This clonotype was counted between two and nine times. J is TRBJ2-1 and V is TRBV2; 11 bases map to TRBD1. This CDR3 contains 16 residues. V lost 6 bases and J lost 3; bases outside the gene matches: 7. Per germline, CDR1 SNHLY and CDR2 FYNNEI. The CDR3 spells CASRLGQGAVYNEQFF. The CDR3 DNA reads as TGTGCCAGCAGACTTGGACAGGGGGCGGTCTACAATGAGCAGTTCTTC.

The chain has TRBV12-3 or TRBV12-4 and TRBJ2-5, with 8 nucleotides matching TRBD2. V lost 5 bases to trimming and J lost 4 bases; unmatched junction nucleotides: 6. This CDR3 is built from 14 residues. CDR3 amino acids: CASSRAGGIETQYF. CDR3 bases: TGTGCCAGCAGTCGGGCGGGGGGAATAGAGACCCAGTACTTC.

The chain combines TRBV4-3 with TRBJ2-1; possible D gene TRBD2, 6 bases. From germline, CDR1 is LGHNA and CDR2 YSLEER. The CDR3 loop spans 15 amino acids. V lost 3 bases, J lost 7 bases, and 16 bases lay in between. The CDR3 coding sequence is TGCGCCAGCAGCCAGGAGACTAGGCGCGGGAATGAGCAGTTCTTC. This encodes CASSQETRRGNEQFF.

This clonotype appeared a few times. This chain connects TRBV2 to TRBJ2-7; TRBD2 might be the D (6 bases). The CDR3 contains 15 residues. V dropped 3 bases and J dropped 1 base, with 13 bases sitting between them. Per the germline V gene, CDR1 is SNHLY and CDR2 is FYNNEI. CDR3 bases: TGTGCCAGCAGTGAGGACTATCCGCGATCCTACGAGCAGTACTTC. Translated: CASSEDYPRSYEQYF.

The table lists this clonotype with a few counts. This rearrangement joins TRBV7-8 to TRBJ2-3; a weak D match, TRBD2 (5 bases). CDR1 is SGHVS, CDR2 FQNEAQ, per germline. CDR3 length: 11 residues. The ends were cut back, 8 bases at V and 5 bases at J, with 8 bases in the middle. The CDR3 region is CASSREDTQYF. In DNA, the CDR3 is TGTGCCAGCTCTCGGGAAGATACGCAGTATTTT.

This clonotype occurred a few times. The gene calls are TRBV18 and TRBJ2-3; D gene ambiguous. In germline, CDR1 is KGHSH, CDR2 LQKENI. The CDR3 totals 16 residues. Deletions cut 0 bases from V and 0 bases from J, with 10 bases between. The CDR3 nucleotides are TGTGCCAGCTCACCACCGGTGGCCTCCAGCACAGATACGCAGTATTTT. This codes for CASSPPVASSTDTQYF.

The gene calls are TRBV20-1 and TRBJ2-5; D might be TRBD1 (5 bases). The CDR3 extends over 12 amino acids. Trimming removed 6 bases from V and 4 bases from J, with 12 bases in between. Germline V gene data show CDR1 as DFQATT and CDR2 as SNEGSKA (reference sequence). This chain's CDR3 is CSARQGGETQYF. Written as DNA, the CDR3 is TGCAGTGCCCGTCAGGGTGGAGAGACCCAGTACTTC.

V is TRBV6-1 and J is TRBJ1-3; possibly TRBD1 for D (6 bases). This CDR3 has 15 amino acids. Germline lookup yields CDR1 MNHNS and CDR2 SASEGT. V lost 6 bases to trimming and J lost 4 bases, with 16 bases between them. CDR3 sequence reads: CASRSRGGSGNTIYF. For the CDR3, the DNA is TGTGCCAGCAGGTCCCGCGGGGGCTCAGGAAACACCATATATTTT.

This clonotype occurred many times. For the CDR3, the DNA is TGCAGCGCCGACTTATCTTACCAAGAGACCCAGTACTTC. This codes for CSADLSYQETQYF. The chain combines TRBV29-1 with TRBJ2-5; D gene unclear. The V gene lost 7 bases and the J gene lost 0 bases, with 12 bases spanning the gap. Germline values: CDR1 SQVTM, CDR2 ANQGSEA. The CDR3 has 13 amino acids.

This clonotype was picked up many times. The V and J genes are TRBV5-1 and TRBJ2-4, with D tentatively TRBD1 (6 bases). This CDR3 has 16 residues. Germline V lookup: CDR1 SGHRS, CDR2 YFSETQ. V lost 2 bases to trimming and J lost 2 bases, with 14 bases between them. This CDR3 reads CASSFHLDRTKNIQYF. CDR3 sequence (DNA): TGCGCCAGCAGCTTCCATTTGGACAGAACCAAAAACATTCAGTACTTC.

The chain couples TRBV27 to TRBJ2-7, with TRBD2 matching 15 bases. The V segment lost 5 bases and the J segment 4 bases; nucleotides outside the gene matches: 3. CDR3 size: 15 residues. CDR1 is MNHEY, CDR2 SMNVEV, per germline (reference sequence). The CDR3 here is CASSVGTSGRYEQYF. CDR3 bases: TGTGCCAGCAGTGTCGGGACTAGCGGGAGGTACGAGCAGTACTTC.

This clonotype was detected only a few times. The rearrangement uses TRBV11-3 and TRBJ2-2; 7 positions agree with TRBD1. J gave up 8 bases and V 3 bases, and 6 bases lay outside the gene matches. Germline assignment: CDR1 SGHNT and CDR2 YENEEA. The CDR3 totals 14 residues. Written as DNA, the CDR3 is TGTGCCAGCAGCTTCTCACAGGGGCTAGGGGAGCTGTTTTTT. Translation: CASSFSQGLGELFF.

This clonotype was detected only a few times. The V and J genes are TRBV20-1 and TRBJ2-1; 8 bases are a match to TRBD2. The CDR3 runs 14 residues. Trimming cost V 4 bases and J 2 bases; bases outside gene matches: 4. The germline V gene has CDR1 DFQATT and CDR2 SNEGSKA (reference sequence). CDR3 loop: CSANLAGTYNEQFF. CDR3 coding DNA: TGCAGTGCTAACTTAGCGGGGACCTACAATGAGCAGTTCTTC.

The rearrangement uses TRBV6-2 or TRBV6-3 and TRBJ2-2; D is unclear. With 0 bases removed from V and 6 bases from J, the gap between germline ends came to 8 bases. The germline V gene has CDR1 MNHEY and CDR2 SVGEGT. This CDR3 spans 14 amino acids. DNA for the CDR3: TGTGCCAGCAGTTACTCGCTGGACGCCGGGGAGCTGTTTTTT. Its protein is CASSYSLDAGELFF.

In this sample, this clonotype turned up many times. Here the CDR3 DNA reads TGCAGCGGTGTACTAGCGGGTGGAGAGCAGTACTTC. It yields the protein CSGVLAGGEQYF. The chain carries TRBV29-1 and TRBJ2-7; 9 bases are shared with TRBD2. With 7 bases clipped from V and 7 bases from J, the junction kept 8 bases outside the gene matches. CDR3 length: 12 amino acids. CDR1 is SQVTM and CDR2 is ANQGSEA in the germline V gene.